These T cell receptor beta chains were read from a single sample in a study of T cells in Graves' hyperthyroidism and ophthalmopathy. TCRdb fed the multiplex PCR reads into MiXCR, producing one record per CDR3 protein. The table includes hundreds of thousands of distinct CDR3 sequences, less than 15% detected once. The sequenced sample consisted of blood. These receptors were taken from a woman in her late teens or twenties with Graves' hyperthyroidism. Each CDR3 is given with its conserved first and last residue. A D gene is named only where the DNA matches it firmly. Rows give clone size only sometimes, using once, few, many, or a class for an expanded clone.

v_gene	abundance	d_gene	j_gene	CDR3nt	CDR3aa
TRBV27	-	-	TRBJ2-1	TGTGCCAGCAGAAGTGTCAATGAGCAGTTCTTC	CASRSVNEQFF
TRBV6-2/TRBV6-3	-	-	TRBJ2-4	TGTGCCAGCAGGGACGGAACAAACATTCAGTACTTC	CASRDGTNIQYF
TRBV20-1	-	-	TRBJ1-2	TGCAGTGCTAGAGATGGCGGGACGCCGGGAGGCTACACCTTC	CSARDGGTPGGYTF
TRBV11-2	many	TRBD2	TRBJ2-5	TGTGCCAGCAGCTTAGGGACTAGCGGGAACGTGTACCAAGAGACCCAGTACTTC	CASSLGTSGNVYQETQYF
TRBV9	-	TRBD2	TRBJ2-1	TGTGCCAGCTCCCGGGCTAGCGGGGGTAGGGAGCAGTTCTTC	CASSRASGGREQFF
TRBV6-1	-	-	TRBJ1-5	TGTGCCAGCAGTGGACAGGTTTCACAGCATTTT	CASSGQVSQHF
TRBV11-2	few	TRBD2	TRBJ2-1	TGTGCCAGCAGCCCACTGCTGACTAGCGGGAAAGGGCGAACCTACAATGAGCAGTTCTTC	CASSPLLTSGKGRTYNEQFF
TRBV28	-	-	TRBJ1-1	TGTGCCAGCGGGAGGGGGTACACTGAAGCTTTCTTT	CASGRGYTEAFF
TRBV15	-	-	TRBJ1-4	TGTGCCACCAGCAGAGAAGATATGAGGGTCACTAATGAAAAACTGTTTTTT	CATSREDMRVTNEKLFF
TRBV12-3/TRBV12-4	few	-	TRBJ2-7	TGTGCCAGCAGTTTCGAGCGTTACCCACAATACTACGAGCAGTACTTC	CASSFERYPQYYEQYF
TRBV6-2/TRBV6-3	many	-	TRBJ2-7	TGTGCCAGCAGTTACTTACAGCCCAACACCTACGAGCAGTACTTC	CASSYLQPNTYEQYF
TRBV12-3/TRBV12-4	many	-	TRBJ2-7	TGTGCCAGCAGTTCCTCGGACGGTTCGAACGAGCAGTACTTC	CASSSSDGSNEQYF
TRBV20-1	many	TRBD1	TRBJ2-1	TGCAGTGCTAGAGTCCAAGGGGGCAGGTCCTACAATGAGCAGTTCTTC	CSARVQGGRSYNEQFF
TRBV6-5	few	TRBD2	TRBJ2-3	TGTGCCAGCAGTTATAGAGGCGGGAGAAGCGATACGCAGTATTTT	CASSYRGGRSDTQYF
TRBV29-1	few	-	TRBJ2-7	TGCAGCGTAAACAGGGATTCCTACGAGCAGTACTTC	CSVNRDSYEQYF
TRBV11-2	many	-	TRBJ2-1	TGTGCCAGCAGCTCCGTTTCGGAGCAGTTCTTC	CASSSVSEQFF
TRBV2	-	-	TRBJ1-5	TGTGCCAGCAGCGCCAACAGGGTATATCAAAGTCAGCCCCAGCATTTT	CASSANRVYQSQPQHF
TRBV5-4	-	-	TRBJ2-5	TGTGCCAGCAGCTTTTCCTTGGAGAACCTCCAAGAGACCCAGTACTTC	CASSFSLENLQETQYF
TRBV20-1	many	-	TRBJ2-7	TGCAGTGCAGTGGGGGCAGGAAAGTCCTACGAGCAGTACTTC	CSAVGAGKSYEQYF